These 8 T cell receptor beta chains share one sample of origin, sequenced in a study of control samples from healthy donors and cancer patients. Sequenced by immunoSEQ multiplex PCR; TCRdb stores in-frame clones only, minus some. The sample lists more than 100,000 clones, roughly 89% occurring once. Material for sequencing was PBMCs. These receptors came from a man aged 55 to 70 with lung cancer.

This chain connects TRBV19 to TRBJ2-4, with unresolved D. CDR3 size: 14 residues. The germline V gene encodes CDR1 LNHDA and CDR2 SQIVND (reference sequence). V lost 5 bases and J 9 bases, leaving 17 bases between the germline ends. The CDR3 DNA reads TGTGCCAGTAGTTCGACCCGGGTCGATGGCATTCAGTACTTC. This encodes CASSSTRVDGIQYF.

The chain employs TRBV5-1 and TRBJ2-1; 10 bases are a match to TRBD1. With 1 base clipped from V and 5 bases from J, the junction kept 3 bases outside the gene matches. This CDR3 is 15 amino acids long. Germline-derived CDR1 and CDR2 are SGHRS and YFSETQ. DNA of the CDR3: TGCGCCAGCAGCTTGACGGGACAGGGGAACAATGAGCAGTTCTTC. This encodes CASSLTGQGNNEQFF.

V usage is TRBV5-1 and J usage is TRBJ2-1, with D perhaps given as TRBD1 or TRBD2 (5 bases each). V lost 5 bases and J lost 9, with 15 bases in between. Germline V CDR1 and CDR2: SGHRS, YFSETQ. The CDR3 is made up of 13 amino acids. DNA for the CDR3: TGCGCCAGCAGGCCAGGGACCCAGGGTGAGCAGTTCTTC. This codes for CASRPGTQGEQFF.

The gene calls are TRBV7-9 and TRBJ2-6; D is unclear. This CDR3 spans 15 amino acids. Deletions cut 0 bases from V and 4 bases from J, with 7 bases between. CDR1 and CDR2 from the germline V gene are SEHNR and FQNEAQ (reference sequence). The DNA of the CDR3 is TGTGCCAGCAGCTTAGCAACCGCCGGGGCCAACGTCCTGACTTTC. Residues: CASSLATAGANVLTF. The whole variable domain, filled in from reference TRBV7-9 and TRBJ2-6, reads DTGVSQNPRHKITKRGQNVTFRCDPISEHNRLYWYRQTLGQGPEFLTYFQNEAQLEKSRLLSDRFSAERPKGSFSTLEIQRTEQGDSAMYLCASSLATAGANVLTFGAGSRLTVL.

J is TRBJ1-3 and V is TRBV4-1; tentatively, D is TRBD1 (6 bases). V lost 0 bases, J lost 4 bases, and 13 bases lay in between. Per germline, CDR1 MGHRA and CDR2 YSYEKL. This CDR3 comprises 16 residues. CDR3 sequence: CASSQEGAGAGNTIYF. The CDR3 coding sequence is TGCGCCAGCAGCCAAGAAGGAGCGGGGGCGGGAAACACCATATATTTT.

This chain uses TRBV9 with TRBJ1-2; a possible D gene is TRBD1 (5 bases). V shed 4 bases and J shed 5 bases, with 12 bases lying between them. Germline-derived CDR1 and CDR2 are SGDLS and YYNGEE. The CDR3 totals 13 residues. CDR3 DNA sequence: TGTGCCAGCAGCCCGCCGGGGACTTATGGCTACACCTTC. It codes for CASSPPGTYGYTF.

The chain joins TRBV10-2 to TRBJ1-5; TRBD1 might be the D (6 bases). Trimming removed 3 bases at V and 7 bases at J, with 19 bases between. From germline, CDR1 is WSHSY and CDR2 SAAADI. The CDR3 runs to 16 residues. CDR3: CASSEFLKDRRQPQHF. The CDR3 DNA follows: TGCGCCAGCAGTGAATTCTTAAAGGACAGAAGGCAGCCCCAGCATTTT.

The chain combines TRBV25-1 with TRBJ2-1, with unresolved D. The V gene's germline CDR1 is MGHDK and CDR2 SYGVNS. V was pared by 8 bases and J by 9 bases, with 26 bases between. The CDR3 runs to 16 residues. The CDR3 sequence is CASERSEFGIVGEQFF. In nucleotides, the CDR3 is TGTGCCAGCGAACGATCTGAGTTTGGGATAGTCGGTGAGCAGTTCTTC. Variable domain in full (rest from reference TRBV25-1 and TRBJ2-1): EADIYQTPRYLVIGTGKKITLECSQTMGHDKMYWYQQDPGMELHLIHYSYGVNSTEKGDLSSESTVSRIRTEHFPLTLESARPSHTSQYLCASERSEFGIVGEQFFGPGTRLTVL.